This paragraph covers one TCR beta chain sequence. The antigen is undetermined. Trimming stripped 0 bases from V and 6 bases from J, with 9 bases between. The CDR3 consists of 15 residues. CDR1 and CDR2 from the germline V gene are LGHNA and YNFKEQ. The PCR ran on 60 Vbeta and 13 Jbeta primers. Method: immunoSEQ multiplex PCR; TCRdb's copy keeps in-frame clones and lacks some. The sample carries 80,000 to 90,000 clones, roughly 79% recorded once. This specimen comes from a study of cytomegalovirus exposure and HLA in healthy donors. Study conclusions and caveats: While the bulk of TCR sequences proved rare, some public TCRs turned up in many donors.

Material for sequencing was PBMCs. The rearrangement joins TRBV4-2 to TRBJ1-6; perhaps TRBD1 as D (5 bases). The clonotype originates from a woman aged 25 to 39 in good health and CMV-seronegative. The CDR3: CASSQETAINSPLHF. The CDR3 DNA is TGTGCCAGCAGCCAAGAGACAGCCATTAATTCACCCCTCCACTTT.